These 23 T cell receptor beta chains were all obtained from the same sample, sequenced in a study of blood T cell repertoires in COVID-19. Data came from immunoSEQ multiplex PCR; TCRdb stores just in-frame clones and leaves some out. The table has more than 10,000 clones, about 90% seen once. Source material: peripheral blood. These receptors were obtained from a human donor with active COVID-19. The donor label of this sample is uncertain.

The genes are TRBV6-2 or TRBV6-3 and TRBJ1-3, with a possible D match to TRBD1 (6 bases). The V end lost 2 bases, the J end lost 2 bases, and 10 bases lay between the germline ends. The CDR3 has 15 amino acids. Germline V gives CDR1 MNHEY, CDR2 SVGEGT. The CDR3 spells CASSYEGHAGNTIYF. The CDR3 region has the DNA TGTGCCAGCAGTTACGAGGGACACGCTGGAAACACCATATATTTT.

The genes are TRBV3-1 (or the pseudogene TRBV3-2) and TRBJ2-5; the D gene is possibly TRBD1 (5 bases). Germline assignment: CDR1 LGHDT and CDR2 YNNKEL (reference sequence). The CDR3 totals 16 residues. Between the trimmed V and J ends, which lost 5 bases and 5 bases, there was a span of 21 bases. Here the CDR3 DNA reads TGTGCCAGCAGCAGGGGATGTCCCATTTCTTTTGAGACCCAGTACTTC. Translation gives CASSRGCPISFETQYF.

V usage is TRBV15 and J usage is TRBJ1-2; TRBD1 matches 7 bases. The germline V gene has CDR1 LNHNV and CDR2 YYDKDF (reference sequence). J was trimmed by 8 bases and V by 5 bases; bases with no gene match: 11. CDR3 length: 14 residues. For the CDR3, the DNA is TGTGCCACCAGCGCGGGACAGATAACCGGAGGCTACACCTTC. Encoded protein: CATSAGQITGGYTF. The complete variable domain, with remaining parts taken from reference TRBV15 and TRBJ1-2, reads DAMVIQNPRYQVTQFGKPVTLSCSQTLNHNVMYWYQQKSSQAPKLLFHYYDKDFNNEADTPDNFQSRRPNTSFCFLDIRSPGLGDTAMYLCATSAGQITGGYTFGSGTRLTVV.

The chain uses TRBV18 and TRBJ2-1; the match to TRBD2 covers 9 bases. J lost 1 base, V lost 2 bases, and 3 bases had no gene match. CDR1 and CDR2 (germline): KGHSH, LQKENI. This CDR3 has 16 amino acids. The CDR3 sequence is CASSPGRGGSYNEQFF. The CDR3 region has the DNA TGTGCCAGCTCACCAGGGCGGGGGGGTTCCTACAATGAGCAGTTCTTC.

Here the CDR3 reads CASSPGVSGGQTDTQYF. CDR3 sequence (DNA): TGTGCCAGTAGTCCCGGGGTATCCGGGGGGCAGACAGATACGCAGTATTTT. The J gene is TRBJ2-3, the V gene TRBV19; D is perhaps TRBD2 (7 bases). V was shortened by 5 bases and J by 3 bases, with 21 bases between the two germline ends. The CDR3 is 17 residues long. Germline CDR1 and CDR2: LNHDA and SQIVND (reference sequence).

V is TRBV5-1 and J is TRBJ1-5, with 9 bases matching TRBD1. Unmatched junction bases numbered 3, after V lost 4 bases and J lost 4 bases. The CDR3 sequence is 14 residues long. CDR1 and CDR2 (germline): SGHRS, YFSETQ. In DNA, the CDR3 is TGCGCCAGCAGCCTCGGGACAGGGAATCAGCCCCAGCATTTT. Translation: CASSLGTGNQPQHF.

The V gene is TRBV6-6, the J gene TRBJ2-5; maybe TRBD2 (7 bases). The CDR3 covers 14 residues. CDR1 MNHNY and CDR2 SVGAGI come from the germline V gene (reference sequence). Trimming took 4 bases from V and 5 from J, leaving 14 bases between them. CDR3: CASSWGGQGETQYF. The CDR3 DNA sequence: TGTGCCAGCAGTTGGGGGGGCCAGGGGGAGACCCAGTACTTC.

The sample holds one count of this clone. The V and J genes are TRBV6-2 or TRBV6-3 and TRBJ1-3; 8 bases are shared with TRBD1. Trimming at V came to 4 bases and at J to 7 bases, leaving 3 bases not matched to a gene. The germline V gene encodes CDR1 MNHEY and CDR2 SVGEGT. This CDR3 comprises 13 residues. Here the CDR3 DNA reads TGTGCCAGCAGTTCCTCAGGGGGCAACACCATATATTTT. Translation: CASSSSGGNTIYF.

The V and J genes are TRBV11-1 and TRBJ2-5, with D tentatively TRBD1 (6 bases). The V end lost 5 bases, the J end lost 7 bases, and 14 bases lay between the germline ends. Germline-derived CDR1 and CDR2 are SGHAT and FQDESV (reference sequence). The CDR3 extends over 13 amino acids. CDR3 amino acids: CASSPGQGGTQYF. The CDR3 bases are TGTGCCAGCAGCCCGGGGCAAGGGGGGACCCAGTACTTC. The full variable domain, completed using reference TRBV11-1 and TRBJ2-5, is EAEVAQSPRYKITEKSQAVAFWCDPISGHATLYWYRQILGQGPELLVQFQDESVVDDSQLPKDRFSAERLKGVDSTLKIQPAELGDSAMYLCASSPGQGGTQYFGPGTRLLVL.

This clone has just one count. This chain uses TRBV7-2 with TRBJ1-1; tentative D call: TRBD1 (5 bases). V lost 1 base and J 8 bases, leaving 14 bases between the germline ends. Germline V gene sequence: CDR1 SGHTA, CDR2 FQGNSA. The CDR3 sequence is 14 residues long. DNA of the CDR3: TGTGCCAGCAGCTTAGTTCACAGGACGGTGGAAGCTTTCTTT. Its translation: CASSLVHRTVEAFF. The variable domain in full, with the rest retrieved from reference TRBV7-2 and TRBJ1-1, is GAGVSQSPSNKVTEKGKDVELRCDPISGHTALYWYRQSLGQGLEFLIYFQGNSAPDKSGLPSDRFSAERTGGSVSTLTIQRTQQEDSAVYLCASSLVHRTVEAFFGQGTRLTVV.

V usage is TRBV6-1 and J usage is TRBJ1-1, with D possibly being TRBD1 (5 bases). Germline assignment: CDR1 MNHNS and CDR2 SASEGT. There are 13 residues in the CDR3. The V end lost 3 bases, the J end lost 5 bases, and 10 bases lay between the germline ends. The CDR3 reads CASSERKGTEAFF. The CDR3 nucleotides read TGTGCCAGCAGTGAGAGGAAGGGGACTGAAGCTTTCTTT.

The chain is built from TRBV10-3 and TRBJ2-2; 9 bases are a match to TRBD1. The length of the CDR3 is 16 residues. J lost 4 bases, V lost 0 bases, and 3 bases had no gene match. Germline CDR1 ENHRY, CDR2 SYGVKD. CDR3 loop: CAISESGQGSTGELFF. The CDR3 nucleotides are TGTGCCATCAGTGAGTCGGGACAGGGTTCCACCGGGGAGCTGTTTTTT.

V and J are TRBV2 and TRBJ2-7, with D possibly TRBD2 on 5 matching bases. Trimming cost V 3 bases and J 4 bases, with 10 bases left between them. The CDR3 spans 13 residues. In germline, CDR1 is SNHLY, CDR2 FYNNEI. The CDR3 region is CASSEGTGYEQYF. DNA for the CDR3: TGTGCCAGCAGTGAGGGCACGGGGTACGAGCAGTACTTC.

This rearrangement joins TRBV9 to TRBJ2-2; TRBD2 might be the D (6 bases). The V gene's germline CDR1 is SGDLS and CDR2 YYNGEE. V lost 4 bases and J lost 3, with 13 bases in between. The CDR3 spans 15 residues. The CDR3 sequence: CASSPRRVDTGELFF. In DNA form, the CDR3 reads TGTGCCAGCAGCCCGAGGAGGGTCGACACCGGGGAGCTGTTTTTT.

V gene TRBV10-3 combines with J gene TRBJ2-3; D unclear. The V end lost 3 bases, the J end lost 3 bases, and 13 bases lay between the germline ends. Germline lookup yields CDR1 ENHRY and CDR2 SYGVKD. This CDR3 spans 15 amino acids. The CDR3, as DNA: TGTGCCATCAGTGATCTGGTTAATAGAACAGATACGCAGTATTTT. It translates to CAISDLVNRTDTQYF.

The chain joins TRBV18 to TRBJ2-1, with D possibly TRBD1 on 5 matching bases. Germline V gives CDR1 KGHSH, CDR2 LQKENI. The CDR3 totals 13 residues. Trimming took off 2 bases at V and 9 bases at J, with 11 bases between the two ends. The CDR3: CASSPGRGVEQFF. The CDR3 DNA sequence: TGTGCCAGCTCACCAGGAAGGGGCGTTGAGCAGTTCTTC.

The rearrangement uses TRBV6-1 and TRBJ2-7; no clear D gene. In germline, CDR1 is MNHNS, CDR2 SASEGT. The CDR3 contains 12 residues. V lost 0 bases and J 3 bases, leaving 3 bases between the germline ends. The CDR3 coding sequence is TGTGCCAGCAGTGAAGCGAGCTACGAGCAGTACTTC. As protein: CASSEASYEQYF.

V gene TRBV3-1 (or the pseudogene TRBV3-2) combines with J gene TRBJ2-4; 12 bases match TRBD1. Germline CDR1 reads LGHDT; CDR2 reads YNNKEL (reference sequence). The CDR3 extends over 17 amino acids. The trim removed 7 bases at V and 7 bases at J, leaving 14 bases unmatched. DNA of the CDR3: TGTGCCAGCACCCCACGCCCCGGGACAGGGGGCCGGAACATTCAGTACTTC. Amino acid sequence: CASTPRPGTGGRNIQYF.

V and J are TRBV2 and TRBJ1-5; D possibly corresponds to TRBD1 (5 bases). The CDR3 consists of 17 residues. Germline V gene sequence: CDR1 SNHLY, CDR2 FYNNEI. The V and J ends lost 1 base and 0 bases respectively, with 13 bases between them. The CDR3 region has the DNA TGTGCCAGCAGTGAAGAAAACAGGCCATATAGCAATCAGCCCCAGCATTTT. It codes for CASSEENRPYSNQPQHF.

Only one count was recorded for this clone. The genes are TRBV4-1 and TRBJ2-5; 10 nucleotides match TRBD2. CDR1 and CDR2 (germline): MGHRA, YSYEKL. V trimming: 4 bases; J trimming: 2 bases; junction bases outside the gene matches: 4. The CDR3 runs to 15 residues. The CDR3 coding sequence is TGCGCCAGCAGCCTAGGGACTAGCGTTCAAGAGACCCAGTACTTC. Amino acids: CASSLGTSVQETQYF.

This clone was seen once. This chain connects TRBV5-8 to TRBJ2-5; 9 positions agree with TRBD1. The CDR3 runs to 15 residues. Germline V gene sequence: CDR1 SGHTS, CDR2 YDEGEE. Trimming at V came to 1 base and at J to 5 bases, leaving 6 bases not matched to a gene. The CDR3 is CASSLLGQGSETQYF. The CDR3 DNA reads TGTGCCAGCAGCTTGCTAGGACAGGGGTCGGAGACCCAGTACTTC. Using reference TRBV5-8 and TRBJ2-5 for the parts outside the CDR3, the full variable domain is EAGVTQSPTHLIKTRGQQATLRCSPISGHTSVYWYQQALGLGLQFLLWYDEGEERNRGNFPPRFSGRQFPNYSSELNVNALELEDSALYLCASSLLGQGSETQYFGPGTRLLVL.

The gene calls are TRBV3-1 (or the pseudogene TRBV3-2) and TRBJ2-3; 7 bases match TRBD2. The CDR3 extends over 16 amino acids. The ends lost 7 bases at V and 1 base at J; junction bases unmatched: 11. CDR1 LGHDT and CDR2 YNNKEL come from the germline V gene (reference sequence). The CDR3 DNA reads as TGTGCCAGCAAGCGGTCGGCGGGGAGGGGCACAGATACGCAGTATTTT. Its translation is CASKRSAGRGTDTQYF.

This clone occurred a few times. The rearrangement joins TRBV5-1 to TRBJ2-2, with 9 bases matching TRBD1. With 3 bases clipped from V and 5 bases from J, the junction kept 5 bases outside the gene matches. The germline gives CDR1 SGHRS, CDR2 YFSETQ. The CDR3 loop spans 15 amino acids. CDR3 DNA sequence: TGCGCCAGCAGCTCGGACAGGGGAGGGACCGGGGAGCTGTTTTTT. This encodes CASSSDRGGTGELFF.